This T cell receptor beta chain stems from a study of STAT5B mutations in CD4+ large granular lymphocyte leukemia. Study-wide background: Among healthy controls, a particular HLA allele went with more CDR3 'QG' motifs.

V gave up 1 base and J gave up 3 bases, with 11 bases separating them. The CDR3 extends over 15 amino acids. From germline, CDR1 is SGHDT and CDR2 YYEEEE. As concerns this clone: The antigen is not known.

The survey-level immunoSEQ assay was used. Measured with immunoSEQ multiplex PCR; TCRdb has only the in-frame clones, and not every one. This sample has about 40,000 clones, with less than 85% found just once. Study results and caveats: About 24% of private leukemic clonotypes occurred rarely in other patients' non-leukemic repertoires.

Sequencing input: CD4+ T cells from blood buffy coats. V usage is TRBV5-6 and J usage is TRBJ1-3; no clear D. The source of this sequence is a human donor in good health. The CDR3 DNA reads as TGTGCCAGCAGCTTGACAGATGGGTTTGGAAACACCATATATTTT. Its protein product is CASSLTDGFGNTIYF.